Each of the 24 T cell receptor beta chains below was sequenced from the same sample in a study of cytomegalovirus exposure and HLA in healthy donors. Vbeta (60) and Jbeta (13) primers were used in the PCR. The method was immunoSEQ multiplex PCR; TCRdb's version includes in-frame clones alone and lacks a portion of them. The sample consists of roughly 200,000 clones, roughly 13% of them appearing once. The material sequenced was PBMCs. The receptors derive from a man over 45 in good health and CMV-seropositive.

V and J are TRBV4-3 and TRBJ2-3; 8 positions match TRBD2. Germline lookup yields CDR1 LGHNA and CDR2 YSLEER. The CDR3 runs 16 residues. Trimming took 0 bases from V and 1 from J; bases not matched to a gene: 3. The CDR3 loop is CASSQERGVGTDTQYF. The CDR3 DNA reads as TGCGCCAGCAGCCAAGAGCGGGGGGTGGGCACAGATACGCAGTATTTT.

This sequence joins TRBV11-3 and TRBJ2-3; D gene unclear. The CDR3 has 12 amino acids. The V gene lost 0 bases and the J gene lost 5 bases, with 3 bases spanning the gap. Per germline, CDR1 SGHNT and CDR2 YENEEA. The CDR3 region has the DNA TGTGCCAGCAGCTTAGATCAAGATACGCAGTATTTT. It is translated as CASSLDQDTQYF.

The genes are TRBV5-1 and TRBJ2-1, with 11 nucleotides matching TRBD2. Unmatched junction bases numbered 1, after V lost 2 bases and J lost 3 bases. CDR3 length: 15 residues. Germline V CDR1 and CDR2: SGHRS, YFSETQ. In nucleotides, the CDR3 is TGCGCCAGCAGCTTCGGGACTAGCGGCTACAATGAGCAGTTCTTC. As protein: CASSFGTSGYNEQFF.

The chain carries TRBV5-1 and TRBJ2-5; 7 nucleotides align to TRBD2. Germline loops: CDR1 SGHRS, CDR2 YFSETQ. This CDR3 is built from 16 residues. The junction had 7 bases not matched to a gene; V was cut back by 1 base and J by 1 base. This chain's CDR3 is CASSLSSTSAQETQYF. The CDR3 nucleotides are TGCGCCAGCAGCTTGTCCTCTACTAGCGCCCAAGAGACCCAGTACTTC.

The chain has TRBV6-5 and TRBJ1-1; 9 bases agree with TRBD1. The CDR3 spans 14 residues. Germline V gene sequence: CDR1 MNHEY, CDR2 SVGAGI. The V segment lost 6 bases and the J segment 0 bases; nucleotides outside the gene matches: 2. The CDR3 nucleotides are TGTGCCAGCAGGGGGGACAGGGTGAACACTGAAGCTTTCTTT. This translates into CASRGDRVNTEAFF.

This clone showed up just a few times. This rearrangement joins TRBV5-1 to TRBJ1-1; 8 nucleotides match TRBD1. The V segment lost 2 bases and the J segment 4 bases; nucleotides outside the gene matches: 4. This CDR3 contains 14 residues. Germline V CDR1 and CDR2: SGHRS, YFSETQ. The CDR3 reads CASSLMQGATEAFF. The CDR3 DNA reads TGCGCCAGCAGCTTAATGCAGGGGGCCACTGAAGCTTTCTTT.

This clone was counted a few times. The V call is TRBV5-4, the J call TRBJ1-5, with 7 bases lining up with TRBD1. Germline values: CDR1 SGHNT, CDR2 YYREEE (reference sequence). The junction had 0 bases not matched to a gene; V was cut back by 0 bases and J by 6 bases. CDR3 size: 13 residues. CDR3 sequence: CASSLDRGQPQHF. The CDR3 region has the DNA TGTGCCAGCAGCTTGGACAGGGGTCAGCCCCAGCATTTT.

Details on this clone: At the DNA level, this CDR3 is encoded by other sequences in the same sample as well. This chain connects TRBV5-1 to TRBJ2-1; 13 bases align to TRBD2. The CDR3 is 15 amino acids. Germline V CDR1 and CDR2: SGHRS, YFSETQ. J lost 4 bases, V lost 4 bases, and 2 bases had no gene match. This CDR3 is CASSKTSGGYNEQFF. DNA of the CDR3: TGCGCCAGCAGCAAGACTAGCGGGGGGTACAATGAGCAGTTCTTC.

Only a few counts were recorded for this clone. V usage is TRBV27 and J usage is TRBJ2-1; 7 bases agree with TRBD1. Germline CDR1 MNHEY, CDR2 SMNVEV (reference sequence). The CDR3 spans 16 residues. After removal of 3 bases from V and 7 bases from J, the junction contained 12 bases not matched to a gene. CDR3 DNA sequence: TGTGCCAGCAGTTTTGGCACAGGGGCTCCAGGGAATGAGCAGTTCTTC. Amino acid sequence: CASSFGTGAPGNEQFF.

This chain links TRBV18 with TRBJ1-1; unclear D gene. Trimming cost V 4 bases and J 6 bases, with 15 bases left between them. CDR1 is KGHSH and CDR2 is LQKENI in the germline V gene. The CDR3 length is 14 residues. The CDR3, as DNA: TGTGCCAGCTCACGGGAGACTGCGGCCGCTGAAGCTTTCTTT. It encodes CASSRETAAAEAFF.

The V gene is TRBV27, the J gene TRBJ2-7; D may be TRBD2 (5 bases). The CDR3 is 15 residues long. The V gene's germline CDR1 is MNHEY and CDR2 SMNVEV (reference sequence). Trimming cost V 5 bases and J 0 bases, with 14 bases left between them. CDR3 coding DNA: TGTGCCAGCAGTCCCGGCCGGGGAATCTCCTACGAGCAGTACTTC. This sequence encodes CASSPGRGISYEQYF.

This clone appeared a few times. The chain combines TRBV11-3 with TRBJ1-4; D uncertain. This CDR3 has 14 amino acids. Germline CDR1 reads SGHNT; CDR2 reads YENEEA. The V end was cut by 1 base, the J end by 6 bases, with 9 bases between. This chain's CDR3 is CASSLGGIDEKLFF. As DNA, the CDR3 is TGTGCCAGCAGCTTAGGAGGGATAGATGAAAAACTGTTTTTT. The full variable domain, in which reference TRBV11-3 and TRBJ1-4 provide the parts outside the CDR3, is EAGVVQSPRYKIIEKKQPVAFWCNPISGHNTLYWYLQNLGQGPELLIRYENEEAVDDSQLPKDRFSAERLKGVDSTLKIQPAELGDSAVYLCASSLGGIDEKLFFGSGTQLSVL.

This clone was counted between two and nine times. The chain carries TRBV5-6 and TRBJ2-5; TRBD2 is a possible D gene (5 bases). Per the germline V gene, CDR1 is SGHDT and CDR2 is YYEEEE. The CDR3 is made up of 12 amino acids. V lost 2 bases to trimming and J lost 5 bases, with 7 bases between them. The CDR3: CASSFGGETQYF. The CDR3 bases are TGTGCCAGCAGCTTTGGCGGGGAGACCCAGTACTTC.

V usage is TRBV5-5 and J usage is TRBJ1-5; TRBD1 aligns across 9 bases. CDR3 length: 16 residues. The germline V gene encodes CDR1 SGHKS and CDR2 YYEKEE (reference sequence). V trimming: 2 bases; J trimming: 1 base; junction bases outside the gene matches: 4. CDR3 sequence reads: CASSLQGALSNQPQHF. CDR3 DNA sequence: TGTGCCAGCAGCTTACAGGGGGCCCTGAGCAATCAGCCCCAGCATTTT.

V gene TRBV7-9 combines with J gene TRBJ1-1, with D possibly TRBD1 on 5 matching bases. Germline V lookup: CDR1 SEHNR, CDR2 FQNEAQ (reference sequence). Trimming shortened V by 6 bases and J by 6 bases, and 14 bases separated the two germline ends. This CDR3 is 13 amino acids long. The DNA for the CDR3 is TGTGCCAGCAGATTTCAGGGTGCCCCTGAAGCTTTCTTT. This encodes CASRFQGAPEAFF.

CDR3 sequence (DNA): TGTGCCATCACAGAACATCATAATTCACCCCTCCACTTT. It codes for CAITEHHNSPLHF. V gene TRBV10-3 combines with J gene TRBJ1-6; D is unclear. This CDR3 is built from 13 residues. The germline V gene has CDR1 ENHRY and CDR2 SYGVKD. V lost 7 bases to trimming and J lost 5 bases, with 9 bases between them.

This clone was recorded a few times. The V gene is TRBV5-4, the J gene TRBJ1-4, with D unclear. Deletions cut 3 bases from V and 8 bases from J, with 14 bases between. The CDR3 length is 14 residues. Germline V gives CDR1 SGHNT, CDR2 YYREEE (reference sequence). CDR3 residues: CASSSKDGSEKLFF. The CDR3, as DNA: TGTGCCAGCAGCTCGAAGGACGGGAGCGAAAAACTGTTTTTT.

This chain connects TRBV5-4 to TRBJ2-3, with 8 bases identical to TRBD2. The germline V gene encodes CDR1 SGHNT and CDR2 YYREEE (reference sequence). Trimming took 0 bases from V and 0 from J; bases not matched to a gene: 9. The CDR3 totals 18 residues. In nucleotides, the CDR3 is TGTGCCAGCAGCTTGGGTTCAACTAGCGGCGGGAGCACAGATACGCAGTATTTT. This gives the protein CASSLGSTSGGSTDTQYF.

This clone was seen only a few times. The CDR3 bases are TGTGCCAGCAGCTTAGGGGACTTGAACACCGGGGAGCTGTTTTTT. This sequence encodes CASSLGDLNTGELFF. The rearrangement joins TRBV7-2 to TRBJ2-2; perhaps TRBD2 as D (6 bases). Germline CDR1 and CDR2: SGHTA and FQGNSA. Trimming shortened V by 1 base and J by 1 base, and 7 bases separated the two germline ends. The CDR3 has 15 amino acids.

The rearrangement links TRBV6-6 to TRBJ2-7, with 10 bases matching TRBD2. The germline CDR1 and CDR2 sequences are MNHNY and SVGAGI (reference sequence). J was trimmed by 2 bases and V by 7 bases; bases with no gene match: 8. The CDR3 spans 15 residues. The CDR3 sequence is CASNQPGLATYEQYF. The CDR3 DNA reads TGTGCCAGCAACCAACCGGGACTAGCGACCTACGAGCAGTACTTC.

The sample holds a few counts of this clone. The rearrangement links TRBV5-1 to TRBJ1-4; a weak D match, TRBD1 (6 bases). This CDR3 has 15 residues. Germline V gives CDR1 SGHRS, CDR2 YFSETQ. Deletions cut 4 bases from V and 5 bases from J, with 15 bases between. CDR3 DNA sequence: TGCGCCAGCAGCCTACCGGGACAAAGAAATGAAAAACTGTTTTTT. Encoded protein: CASSLPGQRNEKLFF.

The gene calls are TRBV5-1 and TRBJ1-2; D possibly corresponds to TRBD1 (5 bases). CDR1 is SGHRS and CDR2 is YFSETQ in the germline V gene. CDR3 size: 15 residues. The germline V and J ends were trimmed by 4 bases and 4 bases, with 17 bases remaining between them. The CDR3 DNA sequence: TGCGCCAGCAGCCCAGACACCCTAAGGGGCTATGGCTACACCTTC. The encoded protein is CASSPDTLRGYGYTF.

This rearrangement joins TRBV4-3 to TRBJ1-2; 9 positions agree with TRBD1. V lost 5 bases, J lost 2 bases, and 12 bases stayed unmatched. This CDR3 comprises 17 residues. Per the germline V gene, CDR1 is LGHNA and CDR2 is YSLEER. The CDR3 reads CASSKTGGAGVNYGYTF. CDR3 sequence (DNA): TGCGCCAGCAGCAAAACAGGGGGCGCAGGTGTGAACTATGGCTACACCTTC.

For the CDR3, the DNA is TGTGCCAGCAGTTCTCCCGGGACAGACTATGGCTACACCTTC. This encodes CASSSPGTDYGYTF. The V and J genes are TRBV28 and TRBJ1-2; 7 nucleotides match TRBD1. This CDR3 has 14 residues. Germline V gene data show CDR1 as MDHEN and CDR2 as SYDVKM. J gave up 3 bases and V 4 bases, and 5 bases lay outside the gene matches.